The 24 T cell receptor beta chains listed next were all sequenced from one sample in a study of shared clonotypes between healthy human individuals. Here immunoSEQ multiplex PCR was the method, and the copy in TCRdb shows in-frame clones only, minus some. The sample yields about 2.1 million clones, around 93% seen once. Naivety among CD8 cells was defined by CD45RO negativity and positive CCR7 selection, thereby excluding terminally differentiated effector memory CD45RA+ cells. The sequenced sample consisted of naive CD8+ T cells from PBMCs. These receptors were collected from a man aged 18 to 29 in good health. Some clones in this sample may be carry-over from other donors' samples.

J is TRBJ2-7 and V is TRBV5-8; tentatively, D is TRBD1 (6 bases). Trimming took 3 bases from V and 0 from J, leaving 10 bases between them. The CDR3 runs 14 residues. CDR1 is SGHTS, CDR2 YDEGEE, per germline. CDR3 protein: CASSSGTRSYEQYF. CDR3 nucleotides: TGTGCCAGCAGCTCCGGGACACGCTCCTACGAGCAGTACTTC.

The chain links TRBV7-9 to TRBJ2-2, with D unresolved. The germline gives CDR1 SEHNR, CDR2 FQNEAQ (reference sequence). The V end lost 3 bases, the J end lost 6 bases, and 8 bases lay between the germline ends. The CDR3 is made up of 13 amino acids. Here the CDR3 reads CASSFSTPGELFF. CDR3 in DNA: TGTGCCAGCAGCTTCAGTACCCCCGGGGAGCTGTTTTTT. Supplemented by reference TRBV7-9 and TRBJ2-2, the full variable domain reads DTGVSQNPRHKITKRGQNVTFRCDPISEHNRLYWYRQTLGQGPEFLTYFQNEAQLEKSRLLSDRFSAERPKGSFSTLEIQRTEQGDSAMYLCASSFSTPGELFFGEGSRLTVL.

The chain has TRBV5-6 and TRBJ2-1; a weak D match, TRBD1 (6 bases). The germline V gene encodes CDR1 SGHDT and CDR2 YYEEEE. CDR3 length: 14 amino acids. Trimming took off 1 base at V and 8 bases at J, with 13 bases between the two ends. The CDR3 DNA reads as TGTGCCAGCAGCTTGTTTAGAGGGGGAGATGAGCAGTTCTTC. As protein: CASSLFRGGDEQFF.

The chain carries TRBV2 and TRBJ1-5; TRBD1 is a possible D gene (6 bases). The CDR3 loop spans 15 amino acids. Germline CDR1 SNHLY, CDR2 FYNNEI. The ends were cut back, 4 bases at V and 2 bases at J, with 12 bases in the middle. The CDR3 DNA follows: TGTGCCAGCAGTGTTTTGGGGGGCGGCAATCAGCCCCAGCATTTT. It yields the protein CASSVLGGGNQPQHF.

V is TRBV11-2 and J is TRBJ2-7; D is perhaps TRBD1 (7 bases). V was cut by 4 bases and J by 4 bases, with 20 bases left in between. CDR3 length equals 16 residues. From germline, CDR1 is SGHAT and CDR2 FQNNGV. The CDR3 sequence: CASSYAEGATGYEQYF. CDR3 bases: TGTGCCAGCAGCTACGCGGAGGGGGCTACGGGTTACGAGCAGTACTTC.

About this clone: This sample also contains other DNA sequences that code for the same CDR3. The J gene is TRBJ1-3, the V gene TRBV6-1; D call uncertain. Trimming removed 8 bases at V and 4 bases at J, with 6 bases between. From germline, CDR1 is MNHNS and CDR2 SASEGT. The CDR3 runs 11 residues. CDR3 protein: CASRGGNTIYF. In DNA, the CDR3 is TGTGCCAGCCGTGGGGGAAACACCATATATTTT.

Turning to this clone: One end of the junction does not line up with germline, which may come from a read error. This chain connects TRBV7-9 to TRBJ1-1; weak D call: TRBD1 (5 bases). Germline CDR1 is SEHNR and CDR2 is FQNEAQ (reference sequence). CDR3 length equals 15 residues. In DNA, the CDR3 is TGTGCCAGCAGTTTAGGGGTCCCCGACAGCACTGAAGCTTTCTTT. As protein: CASSLGVPDSTEAFF.

CDR3 coding DNA: TGTGCCACCAGCAGTCCCCGGCAGGGGCAAGAGACCCAGTACTTC. Translating gives CATSSPRQGQETQYF. V and J are TRBV15 and TRBJ2-5, with D possibly TRBD1 on 6 matching bases. Germline loops: CDR1 LNHNV, CDR2 YYDKDF (reference sequence). The V end lost 3 bases, the J end lost 2 bases, and 13 bases lay between the germline ends. This CDR3 is built from 15 residues. The entire variable domain, with the rest obtained from reference TRBV15 and TRBJ2-5, is as follows: DAMVIQNPRYQVTQFGKPVTLSCSQTLNHNVMYWYQQKSSQAPKLLFHYYDKDFNNEADTPDNFQSRRPNTSFCFLDIRSPGLGDTAMYLCATSSPRQGQETQYFGPGTRLLVL.

Details on this clone: The sample has other DNA sequences that encode this CDR3 too. This sequence joins TRBV5-1 and TRBJ2-1, with D hard to call. The germline gives CDR1 SGHRS, CDR2 YFSETQ. The CDR3 runs to 13 residues. V lost 0 bases to trimming and J lost 4 bases, with 5 bases between them. CDR3 region: CASSLVGYNEQFF. The CDR3, as DNA: TGCGCCAGCAGCTTGGTGGGATACAATGAGCAGTTCTTC. Filled out from reference TRBV5-1 and TRBJ2-1, the complete variable domain reads KAGVTQTPRYLIKTRGQQVTLSCSPISGHRSVSWYQQTPGQGLQFLFEYFSETQRNKGNFPGRFSGRQFSNSRSEMNVSTLELGDSALYLCASSLVGYNEQFFGPGTRLTVL.

This sequence joins TRBV7-9 and TRBJ2-2, with 9 bases lining up with TRBD2. Per the germline V gene, CDR1 is SEHNR and CDR2 is FQNEAQ (reference sequence). The CDR3 runs to 16 residues. J lost 1 base, V lost 4 bases, and 4 bases had no gene match. In DNA, the CDR3 is TGTGCCAGCAGCTCCTCGCGGGAGGGGAACACCGGGGAGCTGTTTTTT. It yields the protein CASSSSREGNTGELFF.

The sample holds a few counts of this clone. Additional DNA sequences in this sample encode the identical CDR3. CDR3 protein: CASSLVGGAYGYTF. The CDR3 DNA reads TGTGCCAGCAGCTTAGTCGGTGGAGCCTATGGCTACACCTTC. The chain combines TRBV7-9 with TRBJ1-2; no clear D. Per germline, CDR1 SEHNR and CDR2 FQNEAQ (reference sequence). Trimming took 1 base from V and 4 from J, leaving 10 bases between them. This CDR3 region has 14 residues. Using reference TRBV7-9 and TRBJ1-2 for the parts outside the CDR3, the full variable domain is DTGVSQNPRHKITKRGQNVTFRCDPISEHNRLYWYRQTLGQGPEFLTYFQNEAQLEKSRLLSDRFSAERPKGSFSTLEIQRTEQGDSAMYLCASSLVGGAYGYTFGSGTRLTVV.

The V and J genes are TRBV10-3 and TRBJ1-2; D is uncertain. The germline gives CDR1 ENHRY, CDR2 SYGVKD. Trimming took off 2 bases at V and 4 bases at J, with 14 bases between the two ends. The CDR3 loop spans 15 amino acids. The CDR3 bases are TGTGCCATCAGTGAGCGATTGGGGAGTACCTATGGCTACACCTTC. Protein sequence: CAISERLGSTYGYTF.

In the case of this clone: The same CDR3 is also encoded by other DNA sequences in this sample. This chain joins TRBV6-5 and TRBJ1-1; 10 nucleotides agree with TRBD1. V was pared by 5 bases and J by 5 bases, with 5 bases of the junction left unmatched. Germline lookup yields CDR1 MNHEY and CDR2 SVGAGI. The CDR3 length is 14 residues. The CDR3 nucleotides are TGTGCCAGCAGTCACCGGGACAGGGGTACTGAAGCTTTCTTT. Translation gives CASSHRDRGTEAFF.

This chain links TRBV5-6 with TRBJ1-1, with no clear D. The CDR3 totals 14 residues. Trimming took off 2 bases at V and 1 base at J, with 9 bases between the two ends. CDR1 and CDR2 (germline): SGHDT, YYEEEE. The CDR3 is CASSLFRGNTEAFF. The CDR3 region has the DNA TGTGCCAGCAGCTTATTTCGGGGGAACACTGAAGCTTTCTTT.

The chain joins TRBV18 to TRBJ1-1; the D is unclear. In germline, CDR1 is KGHSH, CDR2 LQKENI. The length of the CDR3 is 13 residues. Trimming cost V 2 bases and J 8 bases, with 12 bases left between them. In DNA form, the CDR3 reads TGTGCCAGCTCACCAATGGGTCCTGAGGAAGCTTTCTTT. It translates to CASSPMGPEEAFF.

In DNA, the CDR3 is TGTGCCATCAGTGAGTACATGAGGGCAGGGCTTACCTACGAGCAGTACTTC. Translating gives CAISEYMRAGLTYEQYF. The V gene is TRBV10-3, the J gene TRBJ2-7; the D gene could be TRBD1 or TRBD2 (5 bases each). V was cut by 1 base and J by 2 bases, with 18 bases left in between. The CDR3 has 17 amino acids. From germline, CDR1 is ENHRY and CDR2 SYGVKD.

The chain's CDR3 is CASSLGLAGGPWADTQYF. CDR3 nucleotide sequence: TGTGCCAGCAGCCTCGGACTAGCGGGAGGGCCTTGGGCAGATACGCAGTATTTT. V gene TRBV28 combines with J gene TRBJ2-3, with 15 bases matching TRBD2. The CDR3 consists of 18 residues. V lost 6 bases and J lost 4; bases outside the gene matches: 11. The V gene's germline CDR1 is MDHEN and CDR2 SYDVKM.

This clone was found once. The chain recombines TRBV19 with TRBJ2-7; no clear D. The CDR3 is 12 residues long. V was cut by 10 bases and J by 6 bases, with 16 bases left in between. The germline CDR1 and CDR2 sequences are LNHDA and SQIVND (reference sequence). The CDR3 reads CATLGSSGEQYF. The CDR3 DNA sequence: TGTGCCACTTTAGGTTCATCGGGCGAGCAGTACTTC.

Points on this clone: The sample carries other DNA sequences with the same CDR3. This chain joins TRBV27 and TRBJ1-1; no clear D. The CDR3 covers 13 residues. Looked up from germline, CDR1 is MNHEY and CDR2 is SMNVEV (reference sequence). V dropped 3 bases and J dropped 3 bases, with 8 bases sitting between them. The CDR3: CASSLGGDTEAFF. The CDR3 bases are TGTGCCAGCAGTTTGGGTGGGGACACTGAAGCTTTCTTT.

There are a few counts of this clone. V is TRBV27 and J is TRBJ1-1, with D maybe TRBD1 (6 bases). V lost 5 bases, J lost 4 bases, and 14 bases lay in between. Germline V gene sequence: CDR1 MNHEY, CDR2 SMNVEV (reference sequence). The length of the CDR3 is 14 residues. In nucleotides, the CDR3 is TGTGCCAGCAGTCCGTCCGTAGGGGGCACTGAAGCTTTCTTT. As protein: CASSPSVGGTEAFF.

The V gene is TRBV10-3, the J gene TRBJ2-7, with 8 nucleotides matching TRBD2. The CDR3 is 16 amino acids. V lost 0 bases, J lost 2 bases, and 6 bases stayed unmatched. Germline V lookup: CDR1 ENHRY, CDR2 SYGVKD. The CDR3 is CAISESSGKRTYEQYF. CDR3 DNA sequence: TGTGCCATCAGTGAGTCTAGCGGGAAGCGGACCTACGAGCAGTACTTC.

This chain links TRBV4-2 with TRBJ2-1; D gene ambiguous. Per germline, CDR1 LGHNA and CDR2 YNFKEQ. CDR3 length equals 17 residues. With 0 bases removed from V and 1 base from J, the gap between germline ends came to 13 bases. CDR3 sequence reads: CASSQDPSRASYNEQFF. CDR3 in DNA: TGTGCCAGCAGCCAAGATCCTAGTAGGGCTTCCTACAATGAGCAGTTCTTC.

The V call is TRBV13, the J call TRBJ2-7; 11 bases map to TRBD1. J lost 3 bases, V lost 1 base, and 5 bases had no gene match. Per the germline V gene, CDR1 is PRHDT and CDR2 is FYEKMQ (reference sequence). This CDR3 is built from 16 residues. CDR3 coding DNA: TGTGCCAGCAGCTTAGCACGGACAGGGGGCAACTACGAGCAGTACTTC. This sequence encodes CASSLARTGGNYEQYF.

The CDR3 coding sequence is TGTGCCAGCAGCTCAATGTCAGGGGACACTGAAGCTTTCTTT. Translated, it gives CASSSMSGDTEAFF. The V call is TRBV7-3, the J call TRBJ1-1; D is perhaps TRBD1 (6 bases). The V and J ends lost 4 bases and 3 bases respectively, with 12 bases between them. This CDR3 contains 14 residues. Germline CDR1 reads SGHTA; CDR2 reads FQGTGA.